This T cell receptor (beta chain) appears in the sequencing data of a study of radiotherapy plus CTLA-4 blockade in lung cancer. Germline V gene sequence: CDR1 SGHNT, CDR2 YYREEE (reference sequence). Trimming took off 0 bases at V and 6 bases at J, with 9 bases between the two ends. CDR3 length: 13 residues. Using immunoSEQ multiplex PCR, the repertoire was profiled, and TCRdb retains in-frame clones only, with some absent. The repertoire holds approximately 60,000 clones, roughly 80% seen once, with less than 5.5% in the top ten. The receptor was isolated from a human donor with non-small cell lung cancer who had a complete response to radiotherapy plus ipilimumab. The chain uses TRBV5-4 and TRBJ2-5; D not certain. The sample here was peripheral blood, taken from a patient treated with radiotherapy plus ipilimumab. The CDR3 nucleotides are TGTGCCAGCAGCTTGGTAACGGTTCAGACCCAGTACTTC. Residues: CASSLVTVQTQYF.